The rows below give T cell receptor beta chains drawn from one sample of a study of blood T cell repertoires in COVID-19. Generated by immunoSEQ multiplex PCR, the TCRdb table keeps only in-frame clones and is missing some. The sample holds around 120,000 clones; 60% to 85% are singletons and the top ten take roughly 2%. The sample was peripheral blood. Source of these receptors: a man aged 65-85 years with acute or convalescent COVID-19. Each CDR3 is given with its conserved first and last residue. D genes are given only for firm matches. Part of the rows lack a size; the others show once, few, many or a class for expanded clones.

>-|TRBJ2-7|-|TRBV6-5
CASSYSPMREQYF
TGTGCCAGCAGTTACTCGCCTATGCGGGAGCAGTACTTC
>TRBD1|TRBJ1-6|few|TRBV19
CASNTGGDSPLHF
TGTGCCAGTAACACAGGGGGGGATTCACCCCTCCACTTT
>-|TRBJ1-2|few|TRBV29-1
CSVGADLYGYTF
TGCAGCGTTGGGGCTGACCTTTATGGCTACACCTTC
>TRBD2|TRBJ2-5|-|TRBV3-1/TRBV3-2
CASSFRLAGSQETQYF
TGTGCCAGCAGCTTTAGACTAGCGGGAAGCCAAGAGACCCAGTACTTC
>-|TRBJ2-3|-|TRBV2
CASSASDTQYF
TGTGCCAGCAGTGCCTCAGATACGCAGTATTTT
>-|TRBJ1-2|-|TRBV2
CASSEAGAYYGYTF
TGTGCCAGCAGTGAAGCGGGGGCCTACTATGGCTACACCTTC
>-|TRBJ2-5|-|TRBV18
CASSPTPQETQYF
TGTGCCAGCTCACCCACTCCCCAAGAGACCCAGTACTTC
>-|TRBJ1-2|-|TRBV19
CASSTRDTNLLYGYTF
TGTGCCAGTAGTACTAGGGACACGAACCTTCTCTATGGCTACACCTTC
>TRBD1|TRBJ2-3|-|TRBV3-1/TRBV3-2
CASSQESPDRGPDTQYF
TGTGCCAGCAGCCAAGAGTCGCCGGACAGGGGCCCAGATACGCAGTATTTT
>TRBD1|TRBJ1-2|few|TRBV6-5
CASRKGAGDYGYTF
TGTGCCAGCAGAAAGGGGGCCGGGGACTATGGCTACACCTTC
>TRBD1|TRBJ1-2|-|TRBV19
CASSGTGNYGYTF
TGTGCCAGTTCTGGGACAGGGAACTATGGCTACACCTTC
>-|TRBJ2-1|-|TRBV19
CASSVFEGREQFF
TGTGCCAGTAGTGTTTTTGAGGGTCGTGAGCAGTTCTTC
>-|TRBJ2-3|once|TRBV29-1
CSVEISPSTDTQYF
TGCAGCGTTGAAATCAGTCCTAGCACAGATACGCAGTATTTT
>TRBD1|TRBJ1-1|-|TRBV9
CASSVSGQGAGTEAFF
TGTGCCAGCAGCGTCTCGGGACAGGGGGCTGGTACTGAAGCTTTCTTT
>-|TRBJ1-4|-|TRBV18
CASSPLSRTVPTETNEKLFF
TGTGCCAGCTCACCACTGTCACGGACAGTACCCACCGAGACTAATGAAAAACTGTTTTTT
>-|TRBJ1-3|-|TRBV19
CASSIDPSGHSGNTIYF
TGTGCCAGTAGTATTGATCCCTCAGGGCACTCTGGAAACACCATATATTTT
>TRBD1|TRBJ2-7|-|TRBV5-1
CASSAGQGTYEQYF
TGCGCCAGCAGCGCGGGACAGGGTACCTACGAGCAGTACTTC
>-|TRBJ2-7|-|TRBV24-1
CATSDLKSGGYEQYF
TGTGCCACCAGTGATTTGAAATCCGGGGGCTACGAGCAGTACTTC
>-|TRBJ1-2|-|TRBV29-1
CSVTQGQGYTF
TGCAGCGTTACGCAGGGTCAAGGCTACACCTTC
>TRBD2|TRBJ2-2|few|TRBV19
CASELAGGPIMSGELFF
TGTGCCAGTGAACTAGCGGGGGGGCCAATTATGTCCGGGGAGCTGTTTTTT
>-|TRBJ2-3|-|TRBV6-6
CASFSGNTDTQYF
TGTGCCAGTTTCTCGGGGAACACAGATACGCAGTATTTT
>TRBD1|TRBJ1-1|-|TRBV5-1
CASSLAGQGNTEAFF
TGCGCCAGCAGCTTGGCGGGACAGGGGAACACTGAAGCTTTCTTT
>-|TRBJ1-6|-|TRBV12-3/TRBV12-4
CASSPSRSSPLHF
TGTGCCAGCAGTCCCTCTAGGAGTTCACCCCTCCACTTT
>TRBD1|TRBJ2-6|-|TRBV10-1
CASDSRDRMTAGANVLTF
TGCGCCAGCGACAGCCGGGACAGAATGACTGCGGGGGCCAACGTCCTGACTTTC
>TRBD1|TRBJ1-2|-|TRBV6-5
CASRDRGFVNYGYTF
TGTGCCAGCCGGGACAGGGGTTTTGTTAACTATGGCTACACCTTC
>-|TRBJ1-3|once|TRBV6-5
CASGARQLSGNTIYF
TGTGCCAGCGGAGCGAGACAGCTGTCTGGAAACACCATATATTTT
>TRBD2|TRBJ2-1|-|TRBV7-2
CASSPRGDEQFF
TGTGCCAGCAGCCCGCGGGGGGACGAGCAGTTCTTC
>TRBD1|TRBJ2-3|-|TRBV6-1
CASSEEGTGVWGRTDTQYF
TGTGCCAGCAGTGAAGAGGGGACAGGGGTATGGGGTCGCACAGATACGCAGTATTTT
>-|TRBJ1-5|-|TRBV7-2
CATAGNSNQPQHF
TGTGCCACCGCGGGGAATAGCAATCAGCCCCAGCATTTT
>-|TRBJ1-4|-|TRBV6-5
CASSKRENGEKLFF
TGTGCCAGCAGTAAGAGGGAGAACGGTGAAAAACTGTTTTTT
>-|TRBJ2-3|-|TRBV4-3
CASSQAQITDTQYF
TGCGCCAGCAGCCAAGCTCAGATCACAGATACGCAGTATTTT
>TRBD1|TRBJ2-3|few|TRBV13
CASSAPQGATADTQYF
TGTGCCAGCAGCGCCCCACAGGGGGCTACGGCAGATACGCAGTATTTT
>-|TRBJ1-5|-|TRBV4-3
CASSQQVAGHGQPQHF
TGCGCCAGCAGCCAACAAGTGGCAGGGCACGGTCAGCCCCAGCATTTT
>-|TRBJ2-7|once|TRBV7-3
CASSLIPHSGEQYF
TGTGCCAGCAGTCTTATCCCACACTCAGGCGAGCAGTACTTC
>TRBD1|TRBJ1-1|-|TRBV5-8
CASSLVGTANTEAFF
TGTGCCAGCAGCTTGGTAGGGACAGCGAACACTGAAGCTTTCTTT
>TRBD1|TRBJ1-1|few|TRBV6-2/TRBV6-3
CASSFSQGGPNTEAFF
TGTGCCAGCAGTTTCTCCCAGGGGGGCCCAAACACTGAAGCTTTCTTT
>-|TRBJ2-2|-|TRBV7-2
CASSLAAGAGELFF
TGTGCCAGCAGCTTAGCTGCAGGTGCCGGGGAGCTGTTTTTT
>-|TRBJ2-1|-|TRBV12-3/TRBV12-4
CASSGRGMNEQFF
TGTGCCAGCAGCGGCCGGGGGATGAATGAGCAGTTCTTC
>-|TRBJ2-7|-|TRBV6-5
CASSYSVRGETEQYF
TGTGCCAGCAGTTACTCGGTCAGGGGGGAGACCGAGCAGTACTTC
>TRBD1|TRBJ2-7|few|TRBV7-9
CASSLRGQVVDEQYF
TGTGCCAGCAGCTTACGAGGACAGGTAGTTGACGAGCAGTACTTC
>-|TRBJ1-1|-|TRBV6-5
CASTRSPVMNTEAFF
TGTGCCAGCACCCGTTCCCCGGTGATGAACACTGAAGCTTTCTTT
>-|TRBJ2-5|once|TRBV29-1
CSVCVEQETQYF
TGCAGCGTTTGCGTAGAACAAGAGACCCAGTACTTC
>-|TRBJ2-7|-|TRBV11-2
CASSLEVGSSYEQYF
TGTGCCAGCAGCTTAGAGGTGGGGAGCTCCTACGAGCAGTACTTC